This entry describes one TCR beta chain. This sample stems from a study of blood T cell repertoires in COVID-19. Study details: PBMCs, B-cell-depleted T cells, or T cells were the source of the cDNA or gDNA that made up the material.

Patients at the Seattle site were enrolled during active infection and followed longitudinally. The authors' processing: From reference gene primer amplification, estimates of nucleated cell counts were derived. TCRdb keeps only in-frame clones here, not all; method: immunoSEQ multiplex PCR. Clone size and the V and J calls come from that table; the DNA yielded D and trimming. The sample carries about 92,000 clones, roughly 87% recorded once. The CDR3 runs to 17 residues. Looked up from germline, CDR1 is LGHNA and CDR2 is YSLEER. The V and J ends lost 0 bases and 5 bases, in that order; junction bases with no gene match: 10.

This receptor was obtained from a woman in her sixties with COVID-19, enrolled during active disease. The chain links TRBV4-3 to TRBJ2-5; 9 bases align to TRBD2. Specimen: peripheral blood. The CDR3 coding sequence is TGCGCCAGCAGCCAAGAGCCCGGCGGGGGGGCCCTTGAGACCCAGTACTTC. This gives the protein CASSQEPGGGALETQYF.